The T cell receptor (beta chain) under discussion was sequenced for a study of radiotherapy plus CTLA-4 blockade in lung cancer. Across the study: Objective response was observed in about 19% of patients, and disease control in roughly 31%.

Germline V gene sequence: CDR1 SEHNR, CDR2 FQNEAQ (reference sequence). The V and J ends lost 1 base and 7 bases respectively, with 7 bases between them. This CDR3 has 12 residues. Whole-study findings and limits: Response, reportedly, was best predicted by interferon-beta along with early blood T cell clone dynamics. Blood-borne expansion of tumor-derived TCR clones followed radiotherapy plus ipilimumab.

Profiled with immunoSEQ multiplex PCR; TCRdb holds only in-frame clones, not every one. The sample lists 75,000 to 100,000 clones, roughly four fifths occurring once. Of note for this clone: What it binds is unknown.

Participants had chemo-refractory metastatic non-small-cell lung cancer and were treated with focal radiation plus ipilimumab CTLA-4 blockade. The clonotype comes from a human donor with non-small cell lung cancer who had a partial response to radiotherapy plus ipilimumab. Sequenced material: peripheral blood, taken from a patient treated with radiotherapy plus ipilimumab. The gene calls are TRBV7-9 and TRBJ1-2, with no clear D. The CDR3 sequence: CASSLEGSGYTF. CDR3 nucleotides: TGTGCCAGCAGCTTAGAAGGGAGTGGCTACACCTTC.